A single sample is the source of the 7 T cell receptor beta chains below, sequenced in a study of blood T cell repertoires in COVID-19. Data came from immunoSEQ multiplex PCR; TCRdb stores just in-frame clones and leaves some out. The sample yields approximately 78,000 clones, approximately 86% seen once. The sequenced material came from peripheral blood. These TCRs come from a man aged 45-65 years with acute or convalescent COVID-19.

The CDR3 DNA reads as TGTGCCAGCAGTAGGGCGGGTTCGTGGGACGAGCAGTACTTC. Translating it yields CASSRAGSWDEQYF. The rearrangement uses TRBV25-1 and TRBJ2-7; possibly TRBD2 for D (5 bases). This CDR3 contains 14 residues. The V gene lost 5 bases and the J gene lost 5 bases, with 16 bases spanning the gap. Germline V gene data show CDR1 as MGHDK and CDR2 as SYGVNS.

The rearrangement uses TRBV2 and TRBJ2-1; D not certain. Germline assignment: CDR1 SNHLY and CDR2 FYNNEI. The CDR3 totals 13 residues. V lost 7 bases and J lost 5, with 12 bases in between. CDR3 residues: CASTDMSHNEQFF. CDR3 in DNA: TGTGCCAGCACCGACATGTCACACAATGAGCAGTTCTTC.

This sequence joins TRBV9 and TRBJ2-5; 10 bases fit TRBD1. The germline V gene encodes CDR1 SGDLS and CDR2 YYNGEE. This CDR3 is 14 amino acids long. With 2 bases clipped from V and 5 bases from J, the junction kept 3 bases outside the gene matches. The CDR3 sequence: CASSVDRGPETQYF. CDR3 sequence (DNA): TGTGCCAGCAGCGTTGACAGGGGGCCGGAGACCCAGTACTTC.

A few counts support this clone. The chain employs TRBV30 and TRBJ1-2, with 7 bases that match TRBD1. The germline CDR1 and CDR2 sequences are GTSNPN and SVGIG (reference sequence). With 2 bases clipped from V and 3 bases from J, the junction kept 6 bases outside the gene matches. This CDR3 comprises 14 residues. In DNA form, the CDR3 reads TGTGCCTGGAGTTCGACAGGGAGAGACTATGGCTACACCTTC. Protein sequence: CAWSSTGRDYGYTF.

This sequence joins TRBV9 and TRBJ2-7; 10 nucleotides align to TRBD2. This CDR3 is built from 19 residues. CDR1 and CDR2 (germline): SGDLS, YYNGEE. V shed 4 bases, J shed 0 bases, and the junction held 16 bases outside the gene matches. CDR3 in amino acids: CASSPRDTTSGALSYEQYF. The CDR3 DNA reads TGTGCCAGCAGCCCGCGAGACACAACTAGCGGGGCCCTCTCCTACGAGCAGTACTTC.

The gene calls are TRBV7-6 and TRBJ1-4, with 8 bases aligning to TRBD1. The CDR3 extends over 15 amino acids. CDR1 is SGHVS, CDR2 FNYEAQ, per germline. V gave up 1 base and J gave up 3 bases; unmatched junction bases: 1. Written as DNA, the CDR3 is TGTGCCAGCAGCTTAGGACAGGGGTCTAATGAAAAACTGTTTTTT. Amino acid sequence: CASSLGQGSNEKLFF.

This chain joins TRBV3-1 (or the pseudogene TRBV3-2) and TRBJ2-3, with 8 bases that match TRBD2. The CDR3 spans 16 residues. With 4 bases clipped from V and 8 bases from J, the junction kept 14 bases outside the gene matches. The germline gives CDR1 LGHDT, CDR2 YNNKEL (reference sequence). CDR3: CASSLGGRGGEGTQYF. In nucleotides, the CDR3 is TGTGCCAGCAGCCTGGGGGGACGGGGGGGCGAAGGTACGCAGTATTTT.